This is a list of T cell receptor beta chains from one sample in a study of cytotoxic CD8 clonotypes in ibrutinib-treated CLL. Some clones are missing from TCRdb's copy, which holds only in-frame ones; the method was immunoSEQ multiplex PCR. The table lists about 130,000 clones, roughly 83% of them singletons. Material: PBMCs, obtained after 12 months of ibrutinib treatment. The receptors originated from a human donor with chronic lymphocytic leukemia. The CDR3 runs from the conserved cysteine through the conserved F or W. Only part of the rows carry a size: once, few, many, or a class if the clone is expanded.

>NA|TRBV2|TRBJ2-7
CASRVRLATYEQYF
>NA|TRBV7-9|TRBJ2-4
CASSLPSGGSAKNIQYF
>NA|TRBV9|TRBJ2-5
CASSETSGNLQETQYF
>few|TRBV20-1|TRBJ1-1
CSVETNTEAFF
>once|TRBV27|TRBJ2-5
CASSFDSYQETQYF
>once|TRBV6-5|TRBJ1-2
CASSYSSGQYYGYTF
>NA|TRBV27|TRBJ1-5
CASSLFGGQGPNQPQHF
>NA|TRBV11-2|TRBJ2-1
CASSARRAGNEQFF
>NA|TRBV6-5|TRBJ1-3
CASSFIAAGNTIYF
>many|TRBV4-1|TRBJ2-7
CASSQDGSGQPTYEQYF
>NA|TRBV6-5|TRBJ2-1
CASRRENEQFF
>NA|TRBV7-2|TRBJ2-5
CASSWGQGVSETQYF
>NA|TRBV9|TRBJ2-3
CASSVAGHTDTQYF
>NA|TRBV5-4|TRBJ1-2
CASSLKVAGGDGYTF
>NA|TRBV10-1|TRBJ2-5
CASSLRDREETQYF
>NA|TRBV18|TRBJ2-5
CASSPLMAAGEGQETQYF
>once|TRBV13|TRBJ2-5
CASSTAFGVVGSQETQYF
>NA|TRBV10-3|TRBJ2-1
CAISGGRASPRSSYNEQFF
>few|TRBV5-1|TRBJ2-7
CASSSPGTRLLEQYF
>NA|TRBV2|TRBJ2-7
CASRPRSTGAYEQYF
>NA|TRBV5-6|TRBJ2-4
CASSLTGQGARWTKNIQYF
>NA|TRBV5-1|TRBJ2-7
CASSLEVYHEQYF
>NA|TRBV27|TRBJ2-3
CASSYSTDTQYF
>NA|TRBV5-1|TRBJ2-3
CASSLGLLKGDTQYF
>once|TRBV5-6|TRBJ2-7
CASSLKQIGPYEQYF
>NA|TRBV27|TRBJ2-5
CASSLSSWGETQYF
>NA|TRBV14|TRBJ2-1
CASSQDRGGTYNEQFF
>NA|TRBV21-1|TRBJ2-1
CASSKGRGNEQFF
>few|TRBV11-2|TRBJ2-7
CASSLEQSPSYEQYF
>few|TRBV18|TRBJ1-2
CASSPRGLLNYGYTF
>NA|TRBV5-1|TRBJ2-7
CASSLEMAYEQYF
>few|TRBV9|TRBJ2-3
CASSVYTDTQYF
>NA|TRBV4-1|TRBJ1-5
CASSSATGGAWQPQHF
>NA|TRBV7-8|TRBJ2-7
CASSVRQGKGDTAQYF
>NA|TRBV29-1|TRBJ2-1
CSVDTGLAYEQFF
>NA|TRBV19|TRBJ2-7
CASSVGLVSSIPYEQYF
>NA|TRBV7-8|TRBJ2-7
CASSLAGDISYEQYF
>few|TRBV18|TRBJ2-7
CASSGTASYEQYF
>NA|TRBV6-5|TRBJ2-7
CASGPAGPSEQYF
>NA|TRBV25-1|TRBJ2-7
CASSKASGRNEQYF
>NA|TRBV19|TRBJ2-6
CASLGTVGANVLTF
>NA|TRBV10-1|TRBJ2-7
CASSKGQGAKEQYF
>once|TRBV6-6|TRBJ1-3
CASSRSGQSSGNTIYF